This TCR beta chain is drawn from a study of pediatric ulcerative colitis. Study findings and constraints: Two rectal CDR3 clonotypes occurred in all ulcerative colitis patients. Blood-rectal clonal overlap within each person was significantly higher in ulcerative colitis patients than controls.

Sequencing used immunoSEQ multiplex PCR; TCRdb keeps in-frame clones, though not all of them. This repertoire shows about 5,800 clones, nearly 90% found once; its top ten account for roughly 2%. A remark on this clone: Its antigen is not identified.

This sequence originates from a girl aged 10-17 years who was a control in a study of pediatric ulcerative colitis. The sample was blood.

The CDR3 region has the DNA TGTGCCAGCAGCTTAAGCCCTAGCGGGAGCCACGAGCAGTACTTC. It codes for CASSLSPSGSHEQYF. The genes are TRBV13 and TRBJ2-7; TRBD2 matches at 10 bases. Unmatched junction bases numbered 6, after V lost 2 bases and J lost 5 bases. From germline, CDR1 is PRHDT and CDR2 FYEKMQ (reference sequence). CDR3 length: 15 residues.